The 10 T cell receptor beta chains listed next were all sequenced from one sample in a study of beta chain features in type 1 diabetes. The study reverse transcribed the entire isolated RNA, so it sequenced expressed TCRB transcripts. TCRdb keeps only in-frame clones here, not all; method: immunoSEQ multiplex PCR. The data show under 400,000 clones, around 12% seen once. Sequencing was performed on naive CD4+ T cells from blood. The receptors originated from a man aged 18 to 30 in good health.

V and J are TRBV19 and TRBJ2-1; possible D gene TRBD2, 6 bases. The germline V gene has CDR1 LNHDA and CDR2 SQIVND (reference sequence). Trimming pared 6 bases from V and 7 bases from J, leaving 16 bases between. This CDR3 spans 14 amino acids. The CDR3 DNA follows: TGTGCCAGTAGCAACCTAGGGAGGTGGAATGAGCAGTTCTTC. Protein product: CASSNLGRWNEQFF.

This clone was detected only a few times. The chain employs TRBV7-3 and TRBJ1-6; 9 positions agree with TRBD1. Losses at the gene ends were 5 bases for V and 7 bases for J; bases not matched to a gene: 6. CDR3 size: 15 residues. Looked up from germline, CDR1 is SGHTA and CDR2 is FQGTGA. Here the CDR3 reads CASSQQGATNSPLHF. The CDR3 DNA follows: TGTGCCAGCAGCCAACAGGGGGCTACCAATTCACCCCTCCACTTT.

The chain is built from TRBV6-5 and TRBJ1-2, with a possible D match to TRBD1 (6 bases). V was cut by 6 bases and J by 8 bases, with 19 bases left in between. The CDR3 length is 14 residues. CDR1 MNHEY and CDR2 SVGAGI come from the germline V gene. This CDR3 is CASSWGGGAGGYTF. In DNA, the CDR3 is TGTGCCAGCAGCTGGGGAGGGGGGGCGGGCGGCTACACCTTC.

The rearrangement uses TRBV15 and TRBJ2-7; 8 bases match TRBD1. The CDR3 loop spans 14 amino acids. Germline lookup yields CDR1 LNHNV and CDR2 YYDKDF (reference sequence). J lost 3 bases, V lost 5 bases, and 6 bases had no gene match. The CDR3 here is CATSYRDRNYEQYF. Here the CDR3 DNA reads TGTGCCACCAGCTACCGGGACAGGAACTACGAGCAGTACTTC.

This chain uses TRBV2 with TRBJ1-1; D is undetermined. Germline assignment: CDR1 SNHLY and CDR2 FYNNEI. Trimming shortened V by 5 bases and J by 1 base, and 14 bases separated the two germline ends. The CDR3 consists of 15 residues. The CDR3 spells CASSWTPRGNTEAFF. The CDR3 nucleotides are TGTGCCAGCAGTTGGACCCCCCGGGGGAACACTGAAGCTTTCTTT.

This clone was recorded a few times. This sequence joins TRBV9 and TRBJ2-1, with 9 bases matching TRBD1. J gave up 8 bases and V 5 bases, and 11 bases lay outside the gene matches. The CDR3 extends over 15 amino acids. The V gene's germline CDR1 is SGDLS and CDR2 YYNGEE. CDR3 residues: CASREGQGPRYEQFF. The CDR3 region has the DNA TGTGCCAGCAGAGAGGGACAGGGCCCGCGGTATGAGCAGTTCTTC.

The chain is built from TRBV19 and TRBJ2-3, with 9 bases lining up with TRBD1. Germline V lookup: CDR1 LNHDA, CDR2 SQIVND (reference sequence). This CDR3 contains 15 residues. The junction had 6 bases not matched to a gene; V was cut back by 4 bases and J by 4 bases. The CDR3 here is CASSTRDRDPDTQYF. CDR3 coding DNA: TGTGCCAGTAGTACCCGGGACAGGGACCCAGATACGCAGTATTTT.

A few counts support this clone. The V and J genes are TRBV7-2 and TRBJ1-1, with D perhaps TRBD1 (5 bases). V was clipped by 0 bases and J by 0 bases, with 8 bases between them. The CDR3 length is 15 residues. Germline lookup yields CDR1 SGHTA and CDR2 FQGNSA. The CDR3 reads CASSLAGALNTEAFF. The CDR3 coding sequence is TGTGCCAGCAGCTTAGCAGGGGCTTTGAACACTGAAGCTTTCTTT.

The rearrangement joins TRBV21-1 to TRBJ1-5; no DNA check was done on the table's D call, TRBD1. TRBV21-1 is a pseudogene segment. This CDR3 region has 15 residues. The CDR3: CASIPPDREGQPQHF. DNA of the CDR3: TGTGCCAGCATCCCACCCGACAGGGAAGGTCAGCCCCAGCATTTT.

This clone appeared a few times. V usage is TRBV5-1 and J usage is TRBJ2-6; 7 positions agree with TRBD1. This CDR3 region has 15 residues. CDR1 SGHRS and CDR2 YFSETQ come from the germline V gene. J was trimmed by 1 base and V by 7 bases; bases with no gene match: 5. CDR3 residues: CASGGQSSGANVLTF. In DNA form, the CDR3 reads TGCGCCAGCGGGGGACAGAGTTCTGGGGCCAACGTCCTGACTTTC.